This T cell receptor beta chain was sequenced during a study of blood T cells in healthy people across ages. Study outcomes and limitations: With age, beta diversity per million T cells declined roughly linearly, significantly by 35 to 40. Researchers deemed the diversity estimates from one million T cells underestimates.

On this clonotype itself: Antigen: not known.

V lost 4 bases to trimming and J lost 4 bases, with 24 bases between them. The CDR3 is made up of 17 amino acids. CDR1 and CDR2 from the germline V gene are DFQATT and SNEGSKA (reference sequence). A J-beta primer mix and a sample-barcoded 5' primer were used in a second PCR of roughly 6 to 12 cycles. Each cDNA molecule received a tag from a template-switch adaptor that had 12 random nucleotides. TCRdb used MiXCR to reprocess the 5' RACE reads, holding one entry per CDR3 protein. Of about 1,600,000 distinct CDR3 sequences in the sample, about 40% were seen once. Roughly 10 milliliters of peripheral blood were drawn from each donor.

The receptor was isolated from a young woman in good health. The chain has TRBV20-1 and TRBJ2-3; D may be TRBD1 (5 bases). The sequencing input was blood. The CDR3 region has the DNA TGCAGTGCTACGCTTATTGGACACCGTGCTCAGGCAGATACGCAGTATTTT. This codes for CSATLIGHRAQADTQYF.